This T cell receptor (beta chain) was found in a study of patients and donors after allogeneic stem cell transplantation. TCRdb redid the calling of the RT-PCR reads with MiXCR, one entry per CDR3 protein. The sample has 920,000 or so distinct CDR3 sequences, around 17% seen once; the top ten hold roughly 6%. This CDR3 region has 13 residues. Trimming left V 7 bases short and J 4 bases short, with 13 bases between. This chain uses TRBV12-3 or TRBV12-4 with TRBJ1-2; no clear D. This TCR was recovered from a human donor who was either an allogeneic HSCT recipient or a stem cell or donor lymphocyte infusion donor (not recorded which). It is not recorded whose cells these are; they may come from a transplant donor. The sample taken for sequencing was blood, either unsorted or a sorted T cell fraction (not recorded which). CDR3 sequence (DNA): TGTGCCAGCACGGGGAGCCAGACCTATGGCTACACCTTC. The encoded protein is CASTGSQTYGYTF.